One sample yielded the 10 T cell receptor beta chains listed below, sequenced in a study of molecular identifiers for immune sequencing clone quantification. TCRdb reprocessed the PCR reads with MiXCR, giving one entry per CDR3 protein. This table has 400,000 to 600,000 distinct CDR3 sequences, about 25% appearing once. Sequenced input: naive CD8+ T cells from blood, with Jurkat cell RNA spiked in. Subset meaning: FACS-sorted CD8+CD4-CCR7+CD45RA+ naive T cells. The receptors come from a human donor in good health. Some libraries in this study had Jurkat cell RNA spiked in.

This clonotype was picked up a small number of times. For the CDR3, the DNA is TGTGCCAGCCATCAGCCCCAGCATTTT. This translates into CASHQPQHF. The rearrangement joins TRBV3-2 to TRBJ1-5. TRBV3-2 is recorded as a pseudogene. The CDR3 totals 9 residues.

Of note for this clonotype: Just one base apart from a much larger clone, this may be a read error. The chain carries TRBV29-1 and TRBJ2-2, with D perhaps TRBD2 (5 bases). CDR3 length equals 15 residues. Germline V gene data show CDR1 as SQVTM and CDR2 as ANQGSEA. V dropped 0 bases and J dropped 6 bases, with 14 bases sitting between them. The CDR3 sequence is CSVEDRLAGSGELFF. As DNA, the CDR3 is TGCAGCGTTGAAGATCGGCTAGCTGGCTCCGGGGAGCTGTTTTTT.

On this clonotype itself: At one end the junction does not follow the germline gene, possibly because of a read error. The chain has TRBV7-6 and TRBJ2-3, with TRBD2 as a possible D gene (6 bases). Germline V lookup: CDR1 SGHVS, CDR2 FNYEAQ. The CDR3 runs to 16 residues. The CDR3 loop reads CAGSLAVTGPLDTQYF. Here the CDR3 DNA reads TGTGCCGGCAGCTTAGCGGTTACGGGACCTCTTGATACGCAGTATTTT.

As to this clonotype: A read error is possible here, since a much larger clone lies one base away. The CDR3 is CASSFIGQPAETQYF. The DNA for the CDR3 is TGTGCCAGCAGTTTCATTGGACAACCGGCGGAGACCCAGTACTTC. This sequence joins TRBV28 and TRBJ2-5, with D perhaps matching TRBD1 (5 bases). Germline-derived CDR1 and CDR2 are MDHEN and SYDVKM. CDR3 length: 15 residues. Trimming shortened V by 3 bases and J by 5 bases, and 16 bases separated the two germline ends. Together with reference TRBV28 and TRBJ2-5, the CDR3 gives the full variable domain: DVKVTQSSRYLVKRTGEKVFLECVQDMDHENMFWYRQDPGLGLRLIYFSYDVKMKEKGDIPEGYSVSREKKERFSLILESASTNQTSMYLCASSFIGQPAETQYFGPGTRLLVL.

V gene TRBV5-1 combines with J gene TRBJ1-4; possible D gene TRBD1, 6 bases. This CDR3 is built from 14 residues. Germline assignment: CDR1 SGHRS and CDR2 YFSETQ. Trimming cost V 0 bases and J 8 bases, with 11 bases left between them. The CDR3 is CASSLAQGPEKLFF. In DNA, the CDR3 is TGCGCCAGCAGCTTGGCACAGGGTCCGGAAAAACTGTTTTTT.

The rearrangement joins TRBV4-3 to TRBJ2-5; a possible D gene is TRBD2 (5 bases). The germline CDR1 and CDR2 sequences are LGHNA and YSLEER. The V end was cut by 0 bases, the J end by 5 bases, with 13 bases between. This CDR3 has 15 amino acids. CDR3 DNA sequence: TGCGCCAGCAGCCAAGATGGGTCGGGCGGGGAGACCCAGTACTTC. This sequence encodes CASSQDGSGGETQYF.

This clonotype was picked up a small number of times. The junction does not match germline at one end; this may be a read error. This chain uses TRBV4-3 with TRBJ1-2; the D gene is possibly TRBD1 (6 bases). Germline CDR1 reads LGHNA; CDR2 reads YSLEER. The CDR3 has 14 residues. The CDR3 bases are TGCGTCAGCAGCCCTGAGGACAGTAGCTATGGCTACACCTTC. Protein: CVSSPEDSSYGYTF.

V is TRBV29-1 and J is TRBJ2-7; TRBD1 agrees at 10 bases. Germline assignment: CDR1 SQVTM and CDR2 ANQGSEA. CDR3 size: 14 residues. The J segment lost 3 bases and the V segment lost 5 bases, leaving 7 bases of the junction unmatched. CDR3 sequence reads: CSVRQGASLYEQYF. In DNA, the CDR3 is TGCAGCGTTAGACAGGGGGCCTCCCTCTACGAGCAGTACTTC.

Note on this clonotype: This could be a read error, since a much larger clone is one nucleotide away. The rearrangement links TRBV5-6 to TRBJ2-7; D is perhaps TRBD2 (6 bases). The germline V gene has CDR1 SGHDT and CDR2 YYEEEE. The CDR3 loop spans 15 amino acids. The V and J ends lost 4 bases and 3 bases respectively, with 17 bases between them. The CDR3 loop reads CASSGGIATYYEQYF. The CDR3 nucleotides are TGTGCCAGCAGCGGGGGGATAGCCACATACTACGAGCAGTACTTC.

This chain connects TRBV5-1 to TRBJ2-2; D uncertain. The CDR3 consists of 14 residues. Germline CDR1 is SGHRS and CDR2 is YFSETQ. Trimming removed 1 base from V and 6 bases from J, with 10 bases in between. The CDR3 region is CASSLNLNPGELFF. The DNA of the CDR3 is TGCGCCAGCAGCTTGAACTTAAACCCCGGGGAGCTGTTTTTT.